Listed below are T cell receptor beta chains from one sample, sequenced in a study of beta chain features in type 1 diabetes. Generated by immunoSEQ multiplex PCR, the TCRdb table keeps only in-frame clones and is missing some. The sample yields fewer than 200,000 clones, 13% seen once. The material sequenced was central memory CD4+ T cells from blood. The receptors derive from a woman between 18 and 29 years old in good health. Both conserved end residues are part of each CDR3. D genes are given only for firm matches. Clone sizes are given selectively: once, few, many, or a class where the clone is expanded.

d_gene	v_gene	abundance	j_gene	CDR3nt	CDR3aa
TRBD1	TRBV6-4	.	TRBJ1-2	TGTGCCAGCAGTGACGACAGGGGATGGGGCTACACCTTC	CASSDDRGWGYTF
TRBD1	TRBV30	.	TRBJ2-7	TGTGCCTGGGGACAGGGGGCACAGCAGTACTTC	CAWGQGAQQYF
.	TRBV7-2	.	TRBJ2-5	TGTGCCAGCAGCTCCCCGGTTTTGGAGACCCAGTACTTC	CASSSPVLETQYF
TRBD2	TRBV5-1	few	TRBJ2-1	TGCGCCAGCAGCGCCGGGACTAGTTTGGTTGAGCAGTTCTTC	CASSAGTSLVEQFF
.	TRBV7-2	.	TRBJ2-7	TGTGCCAGCAGCTTAGGCCCGCAAGGGGCCTACGAGCAGTACTTC	CASSLGPQGAYEQYF
.	TRBV7-9	.	TRBJ2-3	TGTGCCAGCAGCTTGCGCGGAAGCACAGATACGCAGTATTTT	CASSLRGSTDTQYF
TRBD1	TRBV6-5	few	TRBJ1-5	TGTGCCAGCAACGACAGGGCCGGTCAGCCCCAGCATTTT	CASNDRAGQPQHF
TRBD2	TRBV29-1	few	TRBJ2-1	TGCAGCGTGGCGGGACTAGCGGGAGTTAACAATGAGCAGTTCTTC	CSVAGLAGVNNEQFF
TRBD2	TRBV9	few	TRBJ2-1	TGTGCCAGCAGCGTTGGGGGGAGCGGGAGCTCCTACAATGAGCAGTTCTTC	CASSVGGSGSSYNEQFF
.	TRBV28	few	TRBJ1-1	TGTGCCAGCATCCAGGGGAACACTGAAGCTTTCTTT	CASIQGNTEAFF
.	TRBV5-1	.	TRBJ2-5	TGCGCCAGCAGTAATTCAGGGTCCCCTCAAGAGACCCAGTACTTC	CASSNSGSPQETQYF
.	TRBV9	few	TRBJ1-2	TGTGCCAGCAGCTGGAAGGGAGCTTCTAACTATGGCTACACCTTC	CASSWKGASNYGYTF
.	TRBV29-1	few	TRBJ1-1	TGCAGCGTTGAAGGAGCGGGGGATGAAGCTTTCTTT	CSVEGAGDEAFF
TRBD1	TRBV27	.	TRBJ1-2	TGTGCCAGCAGTCACGTACCGCACAGGGGGCGCGTTGGCTACACCTTC	CASSHVPHRGRVGYTF
.	TRBV23-1	.	TRBJ1-1	TGCGCCAGCAGTCAATGTATAACTGAAGCTTTCTTT	CASSQCITEAFF
.	TRBV6-6	few	TRBJ2-5	TGTGCCAGCAGTTATCTCGGGGGTCGCGCGGAGACCCAGTACTTC	CASSYLGGRAETQYF
TRBD1	TRBV19	.	TRBJ1-2	TGTGCCAGTAGTTCGGACAGGGTTCGTAATGGCTACACCTTC	CASSSDRVRNGYTF
.	TRBV10-2	.	TRBJ1-5	TGCGCCAGCAGTGAGTCGAAGTTAACAGGACATAGCAATCAGCCCCAGCATTTT	CASSESKLTGHSNQPQHF
.	TRBV7-8	few	TRBJ1-1	TGTGCCAGCAGGACAGTCATGAACACTGAAGCTTTCTTT	CASRTVMNTEAFF
TRBD1	TRBV5-1	.	TRBJ2-2	TGCGCCAGCACTAGACAGGGTGGAGTAGGGGAGCTGTTTTTT	CASTRQGGVGELFF
TRBD1	TRBV10-3	few	TRBJ2-7	TGTGCCAGCAGTGACGGCAGGGGGTTCTCCTACGAGCAGTACTTC	CASSDGRGFSYEQYF
.	TRBV4-2	once	TRBJ2-1	TGTGCCAGCAGCCAACTTAAATTAGTGGTTAGCTCCTACAATGAGCAGTTCTTC	CASSQLKLVVSSYNEQFF
TRBD2	TRBV9	few	TRBJ2-2	TGTGCCAGCAGACCCCAGCGGGAGAGCGGGGAGCTGTTTTTT	CASRPQRESGELFF
.	TRBV21-1	.	TRBJ2-7	TGTGCCAGCAGACCGCCCGAGGCGTGTCGCGAGCAGTACTTC	CASRPPEACREQYF
.	TRBV28	.	TRBJ1-2	TGTGCCAGCAGTTTTCCCCCCGGGACATCTGGCTACACCTTC	CASSFPPGTSGYTF
.	TRBV28	.	TRBJ1-2	TGTGCCAGCAGTTTATGGGGGCGGTCCGCTAACTATGGCTACACCTTC	CASSLWGRSANYGYTF
.	TRBV28	.	TRBJ2-7	TGTGCCAGCAGTTCCCGCTCCTACGAGCAGTACTTC	CASSSRSYEQYF
.	TRBV5-4	few	TRBJ1-1	TGTGCCAGCAGCTTCGGTATGAACACTGAAGCTTTCTTT	CASSFGMNTEAFF
.	TRBV7-3	.	TRBJ2-1	TGTGCCAGCAGCTTAGACCCAGCGTCATCGGGTGAGCAGTTCTTC	CASSLDPASSGEQFF
.	TRBV28	.	TRBJ2-3	TGTGCCAGCACCCCGACGGCGACGGGAAATACGCAGTATTTT	CASTPTATGNTQYF
TRBD2	TRBV11-2	few	TRBJ2-1	TGTGCCAGCAGCCTCCTAGCGGGAGGGGACTACAATGAGCAGTTCTTC	CASSLLAGGDYNEQFF
.	TRBV29-1	.	TRBJ1-2	TGCAGCGTCGAATTTAGACAGTCAGCGGGTGTTGGCTACACCTTC	CSVEFRQSAGVGYTF
.	TRBV30	.	TRBJ2-3	TGTGCCTGGAGTAGAGGCACAGATACGCAGTATTTT	CAWSRGTDTQYF
.	TRBV7-2	.	TRBJ1-3	TGTGCCAGCAGCTTACAGGCCTCGAACACCATATATTTT	CASSLQASNTIYF
.	TRBV7-9	.	TRBJ2-1	TGTGCCAGCAGCCTCCCCCCTCGGTTCGGCAATGAGCAGTTCTTC	CASSLPPRFGNEQFF